What follows are 2 T cell receptor beta chains derived from one specimen sequenced in a study of prognosis after radiotherapy for stage I lung cancer. Genomic DNA served as the source from which two-round multiplex PCR generated TCR beta CDR3 amplicons. Individual primers that were specific to each TRBV and TRBJ gene served in first-round PCR. TCRdb re-derived calls from the multiplex PCR reads in MiXCR, one entry per CDR3 protein. The table records about 26,000 distinct CDR3 sequences, 25% to 35% of them present only once. This sample comprised PBMCs, obtained before or after stereotactic body radiation therapy (not recorded which). Receptors originate from a donor over 45 with non-small cell lung cancer.

This clonotype was seen at least ten times. The chain has TRBV5-1 and TRBJ1-5; 7 nucleotides line up with TRBD1. Trimming removed 4 bases from V and 4 bases from J; junction bases left unmatched: 5. Germline V gives CDR1 SGHRS, CDR2 YFSETQ. The CDR3 extends over 14 amino acids. CDR3 sequence reads: CASSQGTANQPQHF. The CDR3 nucleotides are TGCGCCAGCAGCCAAGGGACAGCTAATCAGCCCCAGCATTTT.

The table lists this clonotype with a count of one. An end of the junction does not agree with germline; a read error may underlie this. The V call is TRBV15, the J call TRBJ1-2; D is unclear. The CDR3 loop spans 13 amino acids. Germline lookup yields CDR1 LNHNV and CDR2 YYDKDF (reference sequence). CDR3 protein: CATSGERSYGYTF. The CDR3 DNA reads as TGTGCCACCAGCGGAGAGAGGAGCTATGGCTACACCTTC.